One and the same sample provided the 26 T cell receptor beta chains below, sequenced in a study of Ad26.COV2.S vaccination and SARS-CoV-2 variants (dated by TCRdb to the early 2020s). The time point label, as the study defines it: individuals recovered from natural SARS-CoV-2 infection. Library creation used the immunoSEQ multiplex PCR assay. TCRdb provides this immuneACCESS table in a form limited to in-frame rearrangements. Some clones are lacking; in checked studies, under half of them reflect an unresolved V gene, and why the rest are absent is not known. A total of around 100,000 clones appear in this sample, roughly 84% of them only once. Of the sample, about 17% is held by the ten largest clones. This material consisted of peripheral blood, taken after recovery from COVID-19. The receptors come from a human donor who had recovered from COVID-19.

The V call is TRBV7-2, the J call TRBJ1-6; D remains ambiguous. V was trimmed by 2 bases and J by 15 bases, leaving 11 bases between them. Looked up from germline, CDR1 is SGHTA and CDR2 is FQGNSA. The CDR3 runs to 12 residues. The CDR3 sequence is CASSLLTPLLHF. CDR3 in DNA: TGTGCCAGCAGCTTATTGACCCCTCTCCTCCACTTT.

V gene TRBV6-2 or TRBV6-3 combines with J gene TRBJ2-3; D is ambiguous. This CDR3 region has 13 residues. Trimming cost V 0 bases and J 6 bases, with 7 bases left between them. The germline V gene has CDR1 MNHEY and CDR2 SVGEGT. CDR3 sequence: CASSYSKTDTQYF. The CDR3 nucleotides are TGTGCCAGCAGTTACTCTAAGACCGATACGCAGTATTTT.

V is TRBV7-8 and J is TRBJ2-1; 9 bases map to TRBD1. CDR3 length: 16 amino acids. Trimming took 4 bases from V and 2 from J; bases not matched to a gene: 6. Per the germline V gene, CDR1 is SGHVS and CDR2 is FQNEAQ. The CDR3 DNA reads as TGTGCCAGCAGCTACAGGACAGGGGAGGCCTACAATGAGCAGTTCTTC. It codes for CASSYRTGEAYNEQFF.

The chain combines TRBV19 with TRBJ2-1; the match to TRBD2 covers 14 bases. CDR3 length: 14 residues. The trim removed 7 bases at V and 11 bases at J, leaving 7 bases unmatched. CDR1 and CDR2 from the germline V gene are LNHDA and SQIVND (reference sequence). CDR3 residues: CASTLGLAGVKQFF. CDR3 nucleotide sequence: TGTGCCAGTACCTTGGGACTAGCGGGAGTGAAGCAGTTCTTC.

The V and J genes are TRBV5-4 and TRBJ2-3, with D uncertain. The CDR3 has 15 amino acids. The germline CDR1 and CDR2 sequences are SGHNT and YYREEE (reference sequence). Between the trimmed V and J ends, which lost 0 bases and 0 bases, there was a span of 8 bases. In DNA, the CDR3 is TGTGCCAGCAGCTTGGGACTTACTAGCACAGATACGCAGTATTTT. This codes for CASSLGLTSTDTQYF.

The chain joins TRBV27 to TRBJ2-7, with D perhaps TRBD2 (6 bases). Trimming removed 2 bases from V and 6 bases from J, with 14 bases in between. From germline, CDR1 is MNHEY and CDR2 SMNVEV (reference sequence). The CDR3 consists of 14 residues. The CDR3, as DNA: TGTGCCAGCAGTTTAGGGACTGGATTACGCGAGCAGTACTTC. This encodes CASSLGTGLREQYF.

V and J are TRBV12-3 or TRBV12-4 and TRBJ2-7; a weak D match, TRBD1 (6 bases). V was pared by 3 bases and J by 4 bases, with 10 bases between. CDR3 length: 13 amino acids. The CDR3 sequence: CASSLDRYYEQYF. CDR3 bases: TGTGCCAGCAGTTTGGACAGATATTACGAGCAGTACTTC.

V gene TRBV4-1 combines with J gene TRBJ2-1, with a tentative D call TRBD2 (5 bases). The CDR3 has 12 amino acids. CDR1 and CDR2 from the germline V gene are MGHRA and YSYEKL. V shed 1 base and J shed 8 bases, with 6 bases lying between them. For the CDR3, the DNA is TGCGCCAGCAGCCAAGTCGGGGATGAGCAGTTCTTC. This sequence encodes CASSQVGDEQFF.

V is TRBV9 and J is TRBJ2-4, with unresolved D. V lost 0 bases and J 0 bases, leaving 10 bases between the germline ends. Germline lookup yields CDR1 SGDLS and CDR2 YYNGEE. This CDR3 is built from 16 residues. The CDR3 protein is CASSVGGPRAKNIQYF. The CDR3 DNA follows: TGTGCCAGCAGCGTAGGAGGTCCGAGAGCCAAAAACATTCAGTACTTC.

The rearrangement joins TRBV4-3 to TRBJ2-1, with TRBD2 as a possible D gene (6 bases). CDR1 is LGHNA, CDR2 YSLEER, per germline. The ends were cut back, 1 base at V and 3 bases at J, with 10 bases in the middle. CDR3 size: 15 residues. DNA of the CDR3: TGCGCCAGCAGCCAAGCCCCGGGGGTCTACAATGAGCAGTTCTTC. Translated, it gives CASSQAPGVYNEQFF.

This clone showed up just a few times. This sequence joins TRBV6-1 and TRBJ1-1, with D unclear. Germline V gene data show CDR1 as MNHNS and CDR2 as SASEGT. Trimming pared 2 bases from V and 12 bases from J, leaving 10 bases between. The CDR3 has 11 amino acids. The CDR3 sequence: CASSESAVTFF. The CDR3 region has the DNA TGTGCCAGCAGTGAATCCGCGGTTACTTTCTTT.

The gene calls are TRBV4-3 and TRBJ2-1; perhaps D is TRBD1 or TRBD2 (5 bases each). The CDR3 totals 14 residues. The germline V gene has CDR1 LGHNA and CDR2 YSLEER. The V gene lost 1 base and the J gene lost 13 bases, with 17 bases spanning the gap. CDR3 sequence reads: CASSQGGSGPAQFF. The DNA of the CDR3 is TGCGCCAGCAGCCAAGGGGGGAGCGGACCGGCTCAGTTCTTC.

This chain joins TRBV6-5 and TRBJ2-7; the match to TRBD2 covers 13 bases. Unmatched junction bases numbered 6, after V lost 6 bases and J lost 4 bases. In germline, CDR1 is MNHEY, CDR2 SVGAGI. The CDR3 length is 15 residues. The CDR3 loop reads CASSYTSGRAYEQYF. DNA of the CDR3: TGTGCCAGCAGCTATACTAGCGGGAGGGCGTACGAGCAGTACTTC.

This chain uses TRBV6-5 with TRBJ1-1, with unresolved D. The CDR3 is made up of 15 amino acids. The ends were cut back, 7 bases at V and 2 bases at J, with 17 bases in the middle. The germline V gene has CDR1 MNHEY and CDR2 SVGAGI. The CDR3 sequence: CASTQRVGINTEAFF. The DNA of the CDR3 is TGTGCCAGCACACAAAGAGTGGGGATTAACACTGAAGCTTTCTTT.

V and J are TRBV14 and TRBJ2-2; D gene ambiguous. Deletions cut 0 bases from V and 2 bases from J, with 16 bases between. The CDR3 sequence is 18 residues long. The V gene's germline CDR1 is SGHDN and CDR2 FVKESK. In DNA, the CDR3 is TGTGCCAGCAGCCAAGATGTAGTGAGAGGTGTCAACACCGGGGAGCTGTTTTTT. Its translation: CASSQDVVRGVNTGELFF.

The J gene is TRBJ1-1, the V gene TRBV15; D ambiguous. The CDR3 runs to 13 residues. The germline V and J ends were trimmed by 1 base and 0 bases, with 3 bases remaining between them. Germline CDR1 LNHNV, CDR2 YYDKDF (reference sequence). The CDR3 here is CATSRAVNTEAFF. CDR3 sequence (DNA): TGTGCCACCAGCAGAGCAGTGAACACTGAAGCTTTCTTT.

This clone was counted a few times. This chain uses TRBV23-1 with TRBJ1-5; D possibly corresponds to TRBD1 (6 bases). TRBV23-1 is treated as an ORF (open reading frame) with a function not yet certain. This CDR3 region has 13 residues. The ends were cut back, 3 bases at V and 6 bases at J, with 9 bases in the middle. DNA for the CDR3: TGCGCCAGCAGTCACGACAGGACTCAGCCCCAGCATTTT. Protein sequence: CASSHDRTQPQHF.

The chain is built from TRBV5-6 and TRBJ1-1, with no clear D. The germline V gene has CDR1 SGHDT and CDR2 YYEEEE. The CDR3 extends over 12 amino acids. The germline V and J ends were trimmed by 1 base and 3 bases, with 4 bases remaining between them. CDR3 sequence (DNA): TGTGCCAGCAGCTTGCTAGACACTGAAGCTTTCTTT. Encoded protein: CASSLLDTEAFF.

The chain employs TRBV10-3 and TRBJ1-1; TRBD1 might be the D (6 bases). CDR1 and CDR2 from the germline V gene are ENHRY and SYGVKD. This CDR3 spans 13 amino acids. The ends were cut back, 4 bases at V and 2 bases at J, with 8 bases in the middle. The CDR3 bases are TGTGCCATCAGTGGGACAGTTAACACTGAAGCTTTCTTT. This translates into CAISGTVNTEAFF.

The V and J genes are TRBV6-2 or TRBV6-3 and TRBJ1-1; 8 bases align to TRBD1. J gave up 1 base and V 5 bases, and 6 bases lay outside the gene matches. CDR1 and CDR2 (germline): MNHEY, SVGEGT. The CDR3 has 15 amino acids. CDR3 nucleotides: TGTGCCAGCAGTATCGACAGGGGCACGAACACTGAAGCTTTCTTT. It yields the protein CASSIDRGTNTEAFF.

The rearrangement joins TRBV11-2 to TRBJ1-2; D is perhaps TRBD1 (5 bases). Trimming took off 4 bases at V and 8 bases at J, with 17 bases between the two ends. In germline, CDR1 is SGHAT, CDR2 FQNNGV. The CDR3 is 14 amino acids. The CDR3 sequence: CASSSSHGGSGYTF. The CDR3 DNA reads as TGTGCCAGCAGCTCCTCCCACGGGGGATCAGGCTACACCTTC. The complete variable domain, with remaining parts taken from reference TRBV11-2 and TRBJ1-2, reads EAGVAQSPRYKIIEKRQSVAFWCNPISGHATLYWYQQILGQGPKLLIQFQNNGVVDDSQLPKDRFSAERLKGVDSTLKIQPAKLEDSAVYLCASSSSHGGSGYTFGSGTRLTVV.

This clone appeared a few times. CDR3 DNA sequence: TGCGCCAGCAGTGAAAAGGGGGCGGCGTGGGAGCAGTACTTC. Its translation: CASSEKGAAWEQYF. This chain uses TRBV10-1 with TRBJ2-7; 7 nucleotides agree with TRBD1. This CDR3 contains 14 residues. The J segment lost 7 bases and the V segment lost 3 bases, leaving 9 bases of the junction unmatched. CDR1 and CDR2 (germline): WNHNN, SYGVQD (reference sequence).

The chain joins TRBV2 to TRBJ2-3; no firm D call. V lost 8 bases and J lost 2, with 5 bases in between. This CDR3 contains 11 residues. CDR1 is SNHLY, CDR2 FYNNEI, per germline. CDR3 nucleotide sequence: TGTGCCAGCTACGACACAGATACGCAGTATTTT. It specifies CASYDTDTQYF.

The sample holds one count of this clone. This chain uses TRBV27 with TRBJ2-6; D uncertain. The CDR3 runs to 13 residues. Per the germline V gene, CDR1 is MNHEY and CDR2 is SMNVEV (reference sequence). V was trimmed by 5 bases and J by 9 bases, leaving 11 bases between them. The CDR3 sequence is CASSPQDRNVLTF. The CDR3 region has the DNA TGTGCCAGCAGTCCCCAGGACCGCAACGTCCTGACTTTC.

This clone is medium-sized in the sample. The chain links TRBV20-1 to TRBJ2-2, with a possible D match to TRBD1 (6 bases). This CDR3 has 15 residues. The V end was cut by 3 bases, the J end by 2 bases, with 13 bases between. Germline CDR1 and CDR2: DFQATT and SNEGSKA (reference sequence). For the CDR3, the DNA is TGCAGTGCTAGTGATTCAGGGGCAAACACCGGGGAGCTGTTTTTT. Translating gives CSASDSGANTGELFF.

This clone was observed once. The CDR3 reads CASSYSGLAGVETQYF. The DNA for the CDR3 is TGTGCCAGCAGTTACTCGGGACTAGCGGGAGTAGAGACCCAGTACTTC. The chain combines TRBV6-5 with TRBJ2-5; 14 nucleotides align to TRBD2. V dropped 0 bases and J dropped 4; count of bases not matched to a gene: 1. The CDR3 sequence is 16 residues long. Germline V gene data show CDR1 as MNHEY and CDR2 as SVGAGI.